The clone carrying this T cell receptor beta chain was seen just once. Its antigen is as yet unknown. The treatment: 19 received Ad26.COV2.S at low or high dose, single or two shots; about 5 received placebo; per-sample allocation not given. Vaccine and placebo recipients were sampled on day 63 after the first injection. The donor's status was that of an adult aged 18-55 years in Boston. This sample is part of a study of Ad26.COV2.S vaccination and SARS-CoV-2 variants. Whole-study context: Participants got Ad26.COV2.S intramuscularly, once or twice 56 days apart. Study results and caveats: Post-vaccination spike-specific CD8+ and CD4+ T cell responses reportedly had substantial breadth.

Some clones are missing from TCRdb's copy, which holds only in-frame ones; the method was immunoSEQ multiplex PCR. The data contain around 300,000 clones, around 88% of them singletons. Sequencing was performed on peripheral blood, taken in a trial of Ad26.COV2.S vaccine versus placebo. This sequence was found in a person aged 18-65 years who received the Ad26.COV2.S COVID-19 vaccine or a placebo.

The CDR3 sequence: CASSSYTDKTYGYTF. CDR3 coding DNA: TGTGCCAGCAGTTCGTATACGGACAAAACCTATGGCTACACCTTC. The gene calls are TRBV6-6 and TRBJ1-2, with D possibly being TRBD1 (5 bases). The CDR3 is made up of 15 amino acids. The ends were cut back, 4 bases at V and 4 bases at J, with 16 bases in the middle. CDR1 is MNHNY, CDR2 SVGAGI, per germline (reference sequence).